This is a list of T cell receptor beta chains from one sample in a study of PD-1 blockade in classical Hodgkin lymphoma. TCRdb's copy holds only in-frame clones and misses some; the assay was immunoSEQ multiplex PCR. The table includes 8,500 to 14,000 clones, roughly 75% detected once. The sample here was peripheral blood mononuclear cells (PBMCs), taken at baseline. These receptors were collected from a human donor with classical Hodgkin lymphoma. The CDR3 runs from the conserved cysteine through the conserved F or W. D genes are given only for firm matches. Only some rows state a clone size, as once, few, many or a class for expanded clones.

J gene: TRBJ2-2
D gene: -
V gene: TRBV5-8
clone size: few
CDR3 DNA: TGTGCCAGCAGCCTTGGGACGGTTAATACCGGGGAGCTGTTTTTT
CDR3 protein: CASSLGTVNTGELFF

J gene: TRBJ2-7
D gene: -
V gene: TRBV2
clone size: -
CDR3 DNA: TGTGCCAGCAAGCCTAACTACGAGCAGTACTTC
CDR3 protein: CASKPNYEQYF

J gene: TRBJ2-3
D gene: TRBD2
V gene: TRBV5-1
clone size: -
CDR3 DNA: TGCGCCAGCAGCTTCGGGTTTCGGACTAGCATTATCGATACGCAGTATTTT
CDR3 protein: CASSFGFRTSIIDTQYF

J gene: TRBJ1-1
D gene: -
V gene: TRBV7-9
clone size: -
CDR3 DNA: TGTGCCAGCAGCCCCCGTGGTTTGGGCACTGAAGCTTTCTTT
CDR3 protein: CASSPRGLGTEAFF

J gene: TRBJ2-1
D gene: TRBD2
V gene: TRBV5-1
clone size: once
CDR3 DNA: TGCGCCAGCAGCTCCGGACTAGCGGGGAACCCGGAGCAGTTCTTC
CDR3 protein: CASSSGLAGNPEQFF

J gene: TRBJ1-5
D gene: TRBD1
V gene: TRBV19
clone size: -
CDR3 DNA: TGTGCCAGTAGGCCAACAGGGACAGTGAGCAATCAGCCCCAGCATTTT
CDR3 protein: CASRPTGTVSNQPQHF

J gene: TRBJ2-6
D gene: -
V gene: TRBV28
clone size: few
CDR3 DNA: TGTGCCAGCAGAACAACCTCTGGGGCCAACGTCCTGACTTTC
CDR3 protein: CASRTTSGANVLTF

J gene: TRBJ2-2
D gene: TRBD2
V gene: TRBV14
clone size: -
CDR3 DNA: TGTGCCAGCAGCCCCAATTTAGCGGGAGCGGTCGGGGAGCTGTTTTTT
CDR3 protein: CASSPNLAGAVGELFF

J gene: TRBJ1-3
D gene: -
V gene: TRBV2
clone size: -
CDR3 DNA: TGTGCCAGCAGTGAGGGTCGGATCTCTGGAAACACCATATATTTT
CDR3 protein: CASSEGRISGNTIYF

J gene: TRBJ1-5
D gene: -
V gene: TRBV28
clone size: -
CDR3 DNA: TGTGCCAGCAGACTAACTCAGGTAATACTATCAGCCCAGCATTTT
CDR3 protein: CASRLTQVILSAQHF

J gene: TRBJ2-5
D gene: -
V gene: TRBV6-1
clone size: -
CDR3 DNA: TGTGCCAGCAGCACCCGACAGGCCCAGTACTTC
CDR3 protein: CASSTRQAQYF

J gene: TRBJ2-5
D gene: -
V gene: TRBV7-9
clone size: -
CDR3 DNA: TGTGCCAGCAGCTTAGTCACGGGGGCGTGTCGTGAGCAGTACTTC
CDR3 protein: CASSLVTGACREQYF

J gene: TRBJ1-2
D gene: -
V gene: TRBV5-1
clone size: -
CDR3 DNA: TGCGCCAGCGCGGTTCGAAAGACCTATGGCTACACCTTC
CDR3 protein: CASAVRKTYGYTF

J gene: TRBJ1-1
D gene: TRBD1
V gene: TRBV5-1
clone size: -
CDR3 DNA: TGCGCCAGCAGCTCCGGGACAGGGGCCGTTGAAGCTTTCTTT
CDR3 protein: CASSSGTGAVEAFF

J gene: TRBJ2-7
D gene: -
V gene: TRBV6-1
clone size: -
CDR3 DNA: TGTGCCAGCAGTCCTTCCGACAGTTCGTTCTACGAGCAGTACTTC
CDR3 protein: CASSPSDSSFYEQYF

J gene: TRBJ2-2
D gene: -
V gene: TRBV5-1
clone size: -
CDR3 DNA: TGCGCCAGCAGCTTGGTTGTGGGAACCGGGGAGCTGTTTTTT
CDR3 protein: CASSLVVGTGELFF

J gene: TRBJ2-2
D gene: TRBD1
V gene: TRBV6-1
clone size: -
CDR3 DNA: TGTGCCAGCAGGTTCGGGACAGAGAACACCGGGGAGCTGTTTTTT
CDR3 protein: CASRFGTENTGELFF

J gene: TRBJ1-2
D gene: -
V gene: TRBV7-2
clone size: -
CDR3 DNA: TGTGCCAGCAGCACCTTTAAACAGGGTCAAGGTAGCTATGGCTACACCTTC
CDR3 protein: CASSTFKQGQGSYGYTF

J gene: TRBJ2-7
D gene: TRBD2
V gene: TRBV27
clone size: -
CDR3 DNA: TGTGCCAGCAGTTTCGGGACTACATCTCCTGGCGAGCAGTACTTC
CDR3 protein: CASSFGTTSPGEQYF

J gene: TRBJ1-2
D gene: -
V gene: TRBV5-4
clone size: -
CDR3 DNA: TGTGCCAGCAGCTTGGAGCCAGGGGTTAGCTATGGCTACACCTTC
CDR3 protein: CASSLEPGVSYGYTF

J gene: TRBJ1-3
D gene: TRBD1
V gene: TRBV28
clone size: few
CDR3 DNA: TGTGCCAGCAGGGGTCAGGGGGCGCGGGGAAACACCATATATTTT
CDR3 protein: CASRGQGARGNTIYF

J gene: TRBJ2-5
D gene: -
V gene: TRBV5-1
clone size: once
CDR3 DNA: TGCGCCAGCGGGAGAAACGGGGCACAAGAGACCCAGTACTTC
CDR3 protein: CASGRNGAQETQYF

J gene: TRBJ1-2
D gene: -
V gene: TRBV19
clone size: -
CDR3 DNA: TGTGCCAGTAGTATAGATTCGGCAGGGCCCCTTTTGAGGGGCTACACCTTC
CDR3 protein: CASSIDSAGPLLRGYTF

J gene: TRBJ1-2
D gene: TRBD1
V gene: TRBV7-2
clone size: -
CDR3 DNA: TGTGCCAGCAGCCCACGACAGGGTTTGGATGGCTACACCTTC
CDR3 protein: CASSPRQGLDGYTF

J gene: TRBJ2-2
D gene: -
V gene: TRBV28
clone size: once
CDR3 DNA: TGTGCCAGCAGTTTATCGGCCGGGGAGCTGTTTTTT
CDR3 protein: CASSLSAGELFF

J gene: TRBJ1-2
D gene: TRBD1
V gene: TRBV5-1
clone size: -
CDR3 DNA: TGCGCCAGCAGCTTGGCCGGGGACAGGTTTGCCTATGGCTACACCTTC
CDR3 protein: CASSLAGDRFAYGYTF

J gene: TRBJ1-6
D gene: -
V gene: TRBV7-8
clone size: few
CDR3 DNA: TGTGCCAGCAGCTTAAACAATTCACCCCTCCACTTT
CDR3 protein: CASSLNNSPLHF

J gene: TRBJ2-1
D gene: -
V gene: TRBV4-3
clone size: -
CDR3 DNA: TGCGCCAGCAGCCAAGATTCCCTACAGGGTGAGCAGTTCTTC
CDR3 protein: CASSQDSLQGEQFF

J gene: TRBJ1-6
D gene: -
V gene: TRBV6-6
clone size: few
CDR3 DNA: TGTGCCAGCAGGGCCAGCGGTAATTCACCCCTCCACTTT
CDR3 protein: CASRASGNSPLHF

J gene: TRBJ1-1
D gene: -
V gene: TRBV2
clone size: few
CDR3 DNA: TGTGCCAGCAGGGAACAGGAGTACACTGAAGCTTTCTTT
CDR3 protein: CASREQEYTEAFF

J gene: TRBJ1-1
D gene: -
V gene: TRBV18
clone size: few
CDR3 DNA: TGTGCCAGCTCAATTGACCTGTTGAACACTGAAGCTTTCTTT
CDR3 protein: CASSIDLLNTEAFF

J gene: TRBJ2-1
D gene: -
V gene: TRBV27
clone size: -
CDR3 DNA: TGTGCCAGCAGTTTATCCAGCAGCCCCCTTAATGAGCAGTTCTTC
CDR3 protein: CASSLSSSPLNEQFF

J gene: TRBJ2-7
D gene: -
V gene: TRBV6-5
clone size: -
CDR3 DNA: TGTGCCAGCAGTTACGACAGGATCTCCTACGAGCAGTACTTC
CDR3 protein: CASSYDRISYEQYF

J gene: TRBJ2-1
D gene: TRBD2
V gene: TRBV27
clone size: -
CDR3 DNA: TGTGCCAGCAGTTCCGTCGGGGGGGGGAATGAGCAGTTCTTC
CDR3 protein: CASSSVGGGNEQFF

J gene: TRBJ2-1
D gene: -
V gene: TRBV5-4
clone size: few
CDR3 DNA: TGTGCCAGCAGCTTGGCGGGGAGTGAGCAGTTCTTC
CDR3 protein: CASSLAGSEQFF

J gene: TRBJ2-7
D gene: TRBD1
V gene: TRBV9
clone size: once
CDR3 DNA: TGTGCCAGCAGCGCGGACAGGGGAGGCGACGAGCAGTACTTC
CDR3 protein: CASSADRGGDEQYF

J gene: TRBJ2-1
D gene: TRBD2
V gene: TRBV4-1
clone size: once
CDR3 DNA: TGCGCCAGCAGCCAATCGATGACTAGCGGGAGGTACAATGAGCAGTTCTTC
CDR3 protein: CASSQSMTSGRYNEQFF

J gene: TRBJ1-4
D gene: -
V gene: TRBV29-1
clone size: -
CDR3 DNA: TGCAGCGTTGTCGGGGGGGCGCGGGTTGAAAAACTGTTTTTT
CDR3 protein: CSVVGGARVEKLFF

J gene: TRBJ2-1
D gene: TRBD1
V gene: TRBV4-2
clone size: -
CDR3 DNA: TGTGCCAGCACGTTGGACAGGGGATTCTACAATGAGCAGTTCTTC
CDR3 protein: CASTLDRGFYNEQFF

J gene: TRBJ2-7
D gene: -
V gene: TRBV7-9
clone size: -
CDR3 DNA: TGTGCCAGCAGCTTAGAAGTCGGCGAGCAGTACTTC
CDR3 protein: CASSLEVGEQYF

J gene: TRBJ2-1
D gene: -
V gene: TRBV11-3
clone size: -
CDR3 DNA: TGTGCCAGCAGCACCCATCGGTACAGGGCGGGGTCCAATGAGCAGTTCTTC
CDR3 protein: CASSTHRYRAGSNEQFF

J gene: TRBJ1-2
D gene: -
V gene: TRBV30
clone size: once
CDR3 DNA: TGTGCCTGGAGCCACAGGGACTATGGCTACACCTTC
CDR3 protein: CAWSHRDYGYTF